These 2 T cell receptor beta chains were all obtained from the same sample, sequenced in a study of shared clonotypes between healthy human individuals. Sequencing was performed with immunoSEQ multiplex PCR; in TCRdb, only in-frame clones are kept and a portion is missing. The table lists about 680,000 clones, under 95% of them singletons. CD45RO negativity and positive selection for CCR7 defined naive CD8 cells, a population that excluded terminally differentiated effector memory CD45RA+ cells. The sample taken for sequencing was naive CD8+ T cells sorted from blood. The receptors derive from a young man in good health.

Only one count was recorded for this clone. V is TRBV10-2 and J is TRBJ1-2, with D unresolved. V shed 2 bases and J shed 8 bases, with 6 bases lying between them. The CDR3 covers 11 residues. From germline, CDR1 is WSHSY and CDR2 SAAADI. This chain's CDR3 is CASSEGWGYTF. In DNA, the CDR3 is TGCGCCAGCAGTGAGGGCTGGGGCTACACCTTC.

The chain joins TRBV27 to TRBJ2-3; D ambiguous. The germline CDR1 and CDR2 sequences are MNHEY and SMNVEV (reference sequence). This CDR3 is built from 14 residues. Trimming pared 4 bases from V and 0 bases from J, leaving 8 bases between. In DNA, the CDR3 is TGTGCCAGCAGTTCACTGGATAGCACAGATACGCAGTATTTT. This gives the protein CASSSLDSTDTQYF.